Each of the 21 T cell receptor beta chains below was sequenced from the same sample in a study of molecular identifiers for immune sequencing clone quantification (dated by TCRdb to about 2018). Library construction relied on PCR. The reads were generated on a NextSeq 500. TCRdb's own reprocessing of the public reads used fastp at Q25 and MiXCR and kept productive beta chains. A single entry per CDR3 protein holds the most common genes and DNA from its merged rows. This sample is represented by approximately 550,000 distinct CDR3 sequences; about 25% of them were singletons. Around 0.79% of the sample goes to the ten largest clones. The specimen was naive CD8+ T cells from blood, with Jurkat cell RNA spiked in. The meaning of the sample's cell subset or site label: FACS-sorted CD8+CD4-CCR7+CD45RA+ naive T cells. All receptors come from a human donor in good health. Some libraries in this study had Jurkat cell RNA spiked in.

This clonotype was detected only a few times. The CDR3 loop is CASSAGTAGGELFF. The CDR3 DNA reads TGTGCCAGCAGTGCCGGGACAGCCGGCGGGGAGCTGTTTTTT. V and J are TRBV12-3 or TRBV12-4 and TRBJ2-2; 7 positions match TRBD1. The length of the CDR3 is 14 residues. Germline trimming cut 5 bases from V and 7 bases from J; bases unmatched to any gene: 7.

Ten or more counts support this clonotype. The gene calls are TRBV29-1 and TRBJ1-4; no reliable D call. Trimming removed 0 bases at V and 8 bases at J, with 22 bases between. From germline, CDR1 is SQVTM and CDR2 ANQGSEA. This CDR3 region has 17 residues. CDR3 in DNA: TGCAGCGTTGAAGATTTGGGAGGACGCCCCAGAAGGGAAAAACTGTTTTTT. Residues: CSVEDLGGRPRREKLFF. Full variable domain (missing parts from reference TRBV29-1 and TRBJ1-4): SAVISQKPSRDICQRGTSLTIQCQVDSQVTMMFWYRQQPGQSLTLIATANQGSEATYESGFVIDKFPISRPNLTFSTLTVSNMSPEDSSIYLCSVEDLGGRPRREKLFFGSGTQLSVL.

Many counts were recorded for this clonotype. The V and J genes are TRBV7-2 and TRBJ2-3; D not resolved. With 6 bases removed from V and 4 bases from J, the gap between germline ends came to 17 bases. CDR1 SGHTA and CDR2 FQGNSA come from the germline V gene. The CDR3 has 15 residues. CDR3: CASRTTATGSDTQYF. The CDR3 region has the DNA TGTGCCAGCAGAACCACCGCGACTGGGTCAGATACGCAGTATTTT. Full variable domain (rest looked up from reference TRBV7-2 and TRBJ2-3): GAGVSQSPSNKVTEKGKDVELRCDPISGHTALYWYRQSLGQGLEFLIYFQGNSAPDKSGLPSDRFSAERTGGSVSTLTIQRTQQEDSAVYLCASRTTATGSDTQYFGPGTRLTVL.

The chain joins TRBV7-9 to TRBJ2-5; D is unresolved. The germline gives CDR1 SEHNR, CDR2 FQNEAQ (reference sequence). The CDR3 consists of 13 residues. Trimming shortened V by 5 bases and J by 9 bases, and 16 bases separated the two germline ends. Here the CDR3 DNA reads TGTGCCAGCAGCCCCCCCCGTTCCGAGCCCCAGTACTTC. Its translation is CASSPPRSEPQYF.

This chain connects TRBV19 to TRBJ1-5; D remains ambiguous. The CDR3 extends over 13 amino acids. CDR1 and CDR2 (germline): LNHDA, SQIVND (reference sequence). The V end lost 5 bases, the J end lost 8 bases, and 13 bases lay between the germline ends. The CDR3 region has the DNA TGTGCCAGTAGTCTGGCAGTTAGAGAGCCCCAGCATTTT. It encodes CASSLAVREPQHF.

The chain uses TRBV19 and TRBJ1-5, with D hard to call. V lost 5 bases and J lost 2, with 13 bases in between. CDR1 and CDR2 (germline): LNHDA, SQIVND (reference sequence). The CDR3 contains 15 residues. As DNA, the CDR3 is TGTGCCAGTAGTCCCCTGGGGATCGGCAATCAGCCCCAGCATTTT. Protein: CASSPLGIGNQPQHF.

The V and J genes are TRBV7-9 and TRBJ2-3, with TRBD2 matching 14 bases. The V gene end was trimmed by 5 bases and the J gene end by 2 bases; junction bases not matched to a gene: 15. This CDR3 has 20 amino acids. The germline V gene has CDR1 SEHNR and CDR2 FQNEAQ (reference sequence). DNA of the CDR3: TGTGCCAGCAGCCCCCGGACTAGCGGGGGGTCCCGTCCCTTCACAGATACGCAGTATTTT. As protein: CASSPRTSGGSRPFTDTQYF.

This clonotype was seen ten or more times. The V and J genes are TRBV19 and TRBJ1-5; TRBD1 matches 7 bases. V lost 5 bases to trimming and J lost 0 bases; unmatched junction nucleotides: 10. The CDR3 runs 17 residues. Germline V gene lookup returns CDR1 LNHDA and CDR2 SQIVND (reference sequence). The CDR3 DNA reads TGTGCCAGTAGTCCATGGACAGGCGATTATAGCAATCAGCCCCAGCATTTT. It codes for CASSPWTGDYSNQPQHF.

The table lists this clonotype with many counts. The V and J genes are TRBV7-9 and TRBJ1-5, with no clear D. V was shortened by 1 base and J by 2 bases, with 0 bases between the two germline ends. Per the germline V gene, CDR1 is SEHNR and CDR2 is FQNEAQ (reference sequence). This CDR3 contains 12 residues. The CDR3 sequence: CASSLGNQPQHF. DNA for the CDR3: TGTGCCAGCAGCTTAGGCAATCAGCCCCAGCATTTT.

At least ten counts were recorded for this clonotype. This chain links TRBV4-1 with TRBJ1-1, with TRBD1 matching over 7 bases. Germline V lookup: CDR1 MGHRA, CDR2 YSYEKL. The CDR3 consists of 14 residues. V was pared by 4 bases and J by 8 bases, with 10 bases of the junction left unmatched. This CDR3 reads CASSLLGQGVEAFF. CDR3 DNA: TGCGCCAGCAGCCTGCTAGGGCAGGGGGTCGAAGCTTTCTTT.

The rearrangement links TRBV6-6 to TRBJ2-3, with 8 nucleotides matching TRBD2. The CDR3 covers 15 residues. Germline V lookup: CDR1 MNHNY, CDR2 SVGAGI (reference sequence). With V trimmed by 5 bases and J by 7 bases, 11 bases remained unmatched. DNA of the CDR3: TGTGCCAGCAGTCCCGGGACTAGTAGTGGGAATACGCAGTATTTT. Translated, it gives CASSPGTSSGNTQYF.

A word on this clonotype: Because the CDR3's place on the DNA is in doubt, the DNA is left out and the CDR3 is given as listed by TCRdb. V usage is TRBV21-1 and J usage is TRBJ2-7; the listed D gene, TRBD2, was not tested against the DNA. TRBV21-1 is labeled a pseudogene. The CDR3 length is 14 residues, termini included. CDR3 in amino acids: CAARCGRYSCEQYF.

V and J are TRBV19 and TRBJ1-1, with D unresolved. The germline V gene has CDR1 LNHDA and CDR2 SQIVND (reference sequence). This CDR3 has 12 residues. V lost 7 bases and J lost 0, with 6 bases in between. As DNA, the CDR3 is TGTGCCAGTATGAACATGAACACTGAAGCTTTCTTT. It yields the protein CASMNMNTEAFF.

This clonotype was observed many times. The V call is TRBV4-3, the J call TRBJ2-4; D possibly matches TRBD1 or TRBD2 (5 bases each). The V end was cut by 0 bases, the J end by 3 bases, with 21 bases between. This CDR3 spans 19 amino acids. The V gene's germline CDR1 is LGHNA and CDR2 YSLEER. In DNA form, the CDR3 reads TGCGCCAGCAGCCAAGATCGAATTGAGGGGATCGGCGTCAAAAACATTCAGTACTTC. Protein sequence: CASSQDRIEGIGVKNIQYF.

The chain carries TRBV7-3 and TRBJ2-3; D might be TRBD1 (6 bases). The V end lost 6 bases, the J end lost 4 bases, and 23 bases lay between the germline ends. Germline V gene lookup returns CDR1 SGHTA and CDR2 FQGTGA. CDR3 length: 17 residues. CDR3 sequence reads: CASSFPGEGGSPDTQYF. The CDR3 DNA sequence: TGTGCCAGCAGTTTTCCAGGGGAAGGGGGATCCCCAGATACGCAGTATTTT.

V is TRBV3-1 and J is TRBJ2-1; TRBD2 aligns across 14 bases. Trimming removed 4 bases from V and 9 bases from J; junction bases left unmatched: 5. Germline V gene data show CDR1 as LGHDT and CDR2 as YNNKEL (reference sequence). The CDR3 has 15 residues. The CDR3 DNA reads TGTGCCAGCAGCCCGGGACTAGCGGGGGTTTTTGAGCAGTTCTTC. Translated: CASSPGLAGVFEQFF.

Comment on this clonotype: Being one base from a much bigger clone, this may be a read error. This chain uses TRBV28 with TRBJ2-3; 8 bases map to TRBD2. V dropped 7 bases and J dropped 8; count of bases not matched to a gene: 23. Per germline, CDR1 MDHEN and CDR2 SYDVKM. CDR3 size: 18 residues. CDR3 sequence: CASKGLDASGTFIGTQYF. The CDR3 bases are TGTGCCAGCAAGGGACTAGATGCCTCCGGAACGTTCATAGGTACGCAGTATTTT.

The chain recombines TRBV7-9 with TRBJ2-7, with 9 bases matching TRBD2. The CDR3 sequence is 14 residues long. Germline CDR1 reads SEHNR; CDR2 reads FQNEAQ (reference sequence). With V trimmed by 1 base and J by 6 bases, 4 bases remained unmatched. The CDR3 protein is CASSLEASGVEQYF. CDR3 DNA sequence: TGTGCCAGCAGCTTAGAGGCTAGCGGGGTCGAGCAGTACTTC.

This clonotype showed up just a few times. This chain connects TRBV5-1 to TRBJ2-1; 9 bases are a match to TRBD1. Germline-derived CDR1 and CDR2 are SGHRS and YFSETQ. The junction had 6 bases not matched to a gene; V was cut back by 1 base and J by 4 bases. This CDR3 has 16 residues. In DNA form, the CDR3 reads TGCGCCAGCAGCTTGAAGTGGACAGGGGATTACAATGAGCAGTTCTTC. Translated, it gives CASSLKWTGDYNEQFF.

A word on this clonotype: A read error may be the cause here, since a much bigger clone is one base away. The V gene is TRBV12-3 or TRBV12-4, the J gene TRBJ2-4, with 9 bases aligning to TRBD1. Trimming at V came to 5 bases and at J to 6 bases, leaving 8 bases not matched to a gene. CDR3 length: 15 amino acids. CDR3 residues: CASSRDRAAINIQYF. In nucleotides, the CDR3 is TGTGCCAGCAGTCGGGACAGGGCAGCTATAAACATTCAGTACTTC.

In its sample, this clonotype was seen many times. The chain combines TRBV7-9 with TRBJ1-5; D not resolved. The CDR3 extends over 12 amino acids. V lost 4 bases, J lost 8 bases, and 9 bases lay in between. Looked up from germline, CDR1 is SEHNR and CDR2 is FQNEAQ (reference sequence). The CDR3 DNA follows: TGTGCCAGCAGCTCTTTCTCTGAGCCCCAGCATTTT. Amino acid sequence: CASSSFSEPQHF. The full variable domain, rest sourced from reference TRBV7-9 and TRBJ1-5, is DTGVSQNPRHKITKRGQNVTFRCDPISEHNRLYWYRQTLGQGPEFLTYFQNEAQLEKSRLLSDRFSAERPKGSFSTLEIQRTEQGDSAMYLCASSSFSEPQHFGDGTRLSIL.